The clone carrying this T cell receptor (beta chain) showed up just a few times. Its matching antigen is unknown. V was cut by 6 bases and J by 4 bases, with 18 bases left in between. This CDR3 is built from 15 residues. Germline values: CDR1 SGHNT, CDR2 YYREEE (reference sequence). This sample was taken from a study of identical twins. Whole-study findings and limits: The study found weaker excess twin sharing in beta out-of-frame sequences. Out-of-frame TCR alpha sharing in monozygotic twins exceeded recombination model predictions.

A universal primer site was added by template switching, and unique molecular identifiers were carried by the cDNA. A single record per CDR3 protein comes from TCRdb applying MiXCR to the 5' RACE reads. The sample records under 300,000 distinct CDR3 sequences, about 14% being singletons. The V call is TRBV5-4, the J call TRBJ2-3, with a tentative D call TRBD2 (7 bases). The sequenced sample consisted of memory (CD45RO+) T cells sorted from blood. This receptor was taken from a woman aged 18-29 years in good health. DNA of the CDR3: TGTGCCAGCAAAACCCAGGGGAGGGGCCCAGATACGCAGTATTTT. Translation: CASKTQGRGPDTQYF.